This T cell receptor (beta chain) was identified in a study of post-analysis software for immune sequencing data. Study results and limitations: Roughly 5 TRBV segments (TRBV5-6, TRBV5-1 and TRBV20-1 among them) occurred more frequently in patients than in controls.

This clonotype was picked up a small number of times. Its antigen is as yet unknown. Unique-molecular-identifier-tagged TCR beta cDNA libraries were used. TCRdb re-derived calls from the PCR reads in MiXCR, one entry per CDR3 protein. The profile covers hundreds of thousands of distinct CDR3 sequences, with roughly two fifths appearing a single time and roughly 1.7% taken by the ten largest. The CDR3 covers 14 residues. Germline assignment: CDR1 LGHNA and CDR2 YNFKEQ. V was cut by 4 bases and J by 5 bases, with 13 bases left in between. The rearrangement joins TRBV4-2 to TRBJ2-3, with a weak D call TRBD1 (6 bases). This TCR was sampled from a girl between 5 and 17 years old with multiple sclerosis. Sequenced sample: blood. The CDR3 here is CASSLLGGLDTQYF. The CDR3 region has the DNA TGTGCCAGCAGCCTCTTAGGGGGATTAGATACGCAGTATTTT.